This T cell receptor beta chain was sequenced in a study of T-cell memory formation after mild COVID-19. Study information: Largely, the TCR clusters proved donor specific. Whole-study findings and limits: What remained unconfirmed was the SARS-CoV-2 specificity of second-wave clones peaking on day 37.

Points on this clonotype: The antigen is unknown.

From 5'RACE with constant-segment primers came TCR alpha and TCR beta cDNA libraries that carried sample barcodes and UMIs. Each CDR3 protein gets one entry after TCRdb re-called the 5' RACE reads with MiXCR. Here the sample spans some 120,000 distinct CDR3 sequences, more than 15% being singletons. With 0 bases removed from V and 4 bases from J, the gap between germline ends came to 7 bases. The CDR3 is made up of 14 amino acids. Germline CDR1 and CDR2: MGHRA and YSYEKL. The specimen sequenced was PBMCs or a T cell subset sorted from them (not recorded which). This receptor was obtained from an adult woman who had mild COVID-19 (a few samples of this study predate the infection). Cell type and time point are not known. This chain uses TRBV4-1 with TRBJ1-5; no firm D call. For the CDR3, the DNA is TGCGCCAGCAGCCAAGATGGGAGGAATCAGCCCCAGCATTTT. Protein sequence: CASSQDGRNQPQHF.